This T cell receptor beta chain originates from a study of T cell repertoires in cytomegalovirus infection (dated by TCRdb to about 2019). With respect to the entire study: The peptide stimulations were aimed at well-studied HLA-B-restricted epitopes as well as recently identified HLA-C-restricted CMV epitopes, whose presentation resists viral immunomodulation. Donor HLA type was relevant to the analysis, as public TCR beta signatures indicated carriage of CMV infection together with the matching HLA type.

This clonotype was recorded at least ten times. Its recognized antigen is unknown. It has no much larger one-base neighbor in the sample; base qualities were not kept. Points the paper makes about the study in general: The ex vivo response was dominated by HLA-C-restricted CMV-specific TCR beta clonotypes, which also provided the single most frequent clonotype in two of eight donors. In both this cohort and an independent roughly 350-donor cohort, the cumulative frequency of public TCR beta family members distinguished carriers of CMV infection plus the relevant HLA type.

The CDR3 numbers 13 residues from cysteine through phenylalanine. This entry keeps only the CDR3 DNA: 39 bases, framed from base 1. Taken from the germline V gene (reference sequence), the CDR1 and CDR2 loops are MNHEY and SMNVEV. The junction shows trimming of 3 bases on V and 8 bases on J, plus 10 bases between the germline ends. Reading the label with the study, this specimen's treatment or condition is: in vitro stimulation with specific CMV peptide epitopes to enrich CMV-specific T cells. The run used an Illumina HiSeq 1500. TCRdb itself trimmed the public reads at Q25 with fastp, ran MiXCR and retained productive beta chains. CDR3 protein sequences are deduplicated, and each keeps its most common genes and DNA. This sample holds approximately 50,000 distinct CDR3 sequences; less than 20% were observed only once. Of the sample, about 80% falls within the top ten clones.

The receptor was isolated from a human donor in good health (CMV status not recorded). Some clones in this sample may be carry-over from other donors' samples. Here the chain combines TRBV27 and TRBJ2-2; TRBD2 is a possible D gene, resting on 6 matching bases. Sequenced material: CD8+ T cells from cultured PBMCs, taken from culture after CMV antigen stimulation. CDR3 loop: CASSFGGTGELFF. The DNA sequence is given as TGTGCCAGCAGTTTCGGGGGAACAGGGGAGCTGTTTTTT.